This TCR beta chain was captured in a study of spatial heterogeneity in lung cancer. V was cut by 4 bases and J by 2 bases, with 13 bases left in between. The CDR3 covers 15 residues. Germline lookup yields CDR1 SGDLS and CDR2 YYNGEE. A single record per CDR3 protein comes from TCRdb applying MiXCR to the 5' RACE reads. The sample has some 7,500 distinct CDR3 sequences; roughly 9.2% are singletons. The time point is: sample taken at primary tumor resection. The chain carries TRBV9 and TRBJ2-1; D may be TRBD1 (6 bases). Sequenced material: PBMCs, taken at surgery. The receptor comes from a male donor with early-stage non-small cell lung cancer. DNA of the CDR3: TGTGCCAGCAGCCCACAGGGAGTGCCCTACAATGAGCAGTTCTTC. Amino acids: CASSPQGVPYNEQFF.